These T cell receptor beta chains were read from a single sample in a study of cytomegalovirus exposure and HLA in healthy donors. Using immunoSEQ multiplex PCR, the repertoire was profiled, and TCRdb retains in-frame clones only, with some absent. The repertoire holds 200,000 or so clones, with around 87% as singletons. Sequencing was performed on PBMCs. Every receptor here comes from a woman under 30 in good health and CMV-seropositive. The CDR3 runs from the conserved cysteine through the conserved F or W. Fields, in order: V gene, CDR3 protein.

v_call: TRBV4-1
cdr3_aa: CASSQVKGPRAQPQHF

v_call: TRBV7-3
cdr3_aa: CASSYGLVIDEQFF

v_call: TRBV28
cdr3_aa: CASRVPTEYNEQFF

v_call: TRBV7-9
cdr3_aa: CASSLSEKQETQYF

v_call: TRBV5-1
cdr3_aa: CASSRDRLSGANVLTF

v_call: TRBV6-5
cdr3_aa: CASSYNSNQPQHF

v_call: TRBV18
cdr3_aa: CASSPRTGNTEAFF

v_call: TRBV27
cdr3_aa: CASSRSLRTALGYGYTF

v_call: TRBV18
cdr3_aa: CASSPWESDGGMNTEAFF

v_call: TRBV5-1
cdr3_aa: CASSLETSGRGEQYF

v_call: TRBV11-2
cdr3_aa: CASTPPLREGRYNEQFF

v_call: TRBV28
cdr3_aa: CASSLTGVTYGYTF

v_call: TRBV15
cdr3_aa: CATSSLAWDPGGYEQYF

v_call: TRBV6-5
cdr3_aa: CASSPRTGGGTQYF

v_call: TRBV5-4
cdr3_aa: CASSLGGASGVSYEQYF

v_call: TRBV5-6
cdr3_aa: CASSLFLPRYYEQYF

v_call: TRBV7-9
cdr3_aa: CASSLGIGQTGSYEQYF

v_call: TRBV5-6
cdr3_aa: CASSAGNSPLHF

v_call: TRBV5-5
cdr3_aa: CASSFRQGDWGEAFF

v_call: TRBV19
cdr3_aa: CASRSGLNTDTQYF

v_call: TRBV7-3
cdr3_aa: CASSSGTSGDTQYF

v_call: TRBV4-1
cdr3_aa: CASSQARDRNQPQHF

v_call: TRBV28
cdr3_aa: CASSPGLGQASQNTEAFF

v_call: TRBV10-3
cdr3_aa: CAIRAISGTGNTEAFF

v_call: TRBV5-1
cdr3_aa: CASSFWGGAGTEAFF

v_call: TRBV4-1
cdr3_aa: CASSPIPRGYEQYF

v_call: TRBV25-1
cdr3_aa: CASSAGLAEEQYF

v_call: TRBV29-1
cdr3_aa: CSVLGGATEAFF

v_call: TRBV13
cdr3_aa: CASSLGGEGSYEQYF

v_call: TRBV7-8
cdr3_aa: CASSLIRDSSYEQYF

v_call: TRBV27
cdr3_aa: CASSSGTPYNEQFF

v_call: TRBV9
cdr3_aa: CASSPGGLAGWEQYF

v_call: TRBV7-6
cdr3_aa: CASSNPLTRRSGANVLTF

v_call: TRBV11-3
cdr3_aa: CASSLGDSSYEQYF

v_call: TRBV7-6
cdr3_aa: CASSAPGLAVTDTQYF

v_call: TRBV5-1
cdr3_aa: CASSLAGESYGYTF

v_call: TRBV28
cdr3_aa: CASSLLQGSAEAFF

v_call: TRBV19
cdr3_aa: CASSLLDAITTLRTRKTSREKLFF

v_call: TRBV5-1
cdr3_aa: CASSSPGLALSSYNEQFF

v_call: TRBV20-1
cdr3_aa: CSAHRAAEAFF

v_call: TRBV28
cdr3_aa: CASRGRRRTSNQPQHF

v_call: TRBV10-1
cdr3_aa: CASRDSGGTEAFF

v_call: TRBV6-1
cdr3_aa: CASSERGTGAYGYTF

v_call: TRBV7-2
cdr3_aa: CASSPNRDEQYF

v_call: TRBV5-1
cdr3_aa: CASSLGLAGRSSYNEQFF

v_call: TRBV7-6
cdr3_aa: CASSEGAGPNYGYTF

v_call: TRBV13
cdr3_aa: CASSLGTSGTTGELFF

v_call: TRBV4-1
cdr3_aa: CASSQDRAANYGYTF

v_call: TRBV13
cdr3_aa: CASSPGQGSNTEAFF

v_call: TRBV5-1
cdr3_aa: CASSLGQMNTEAFF

v_call: TRBV9
cdr3_aa: CASSPRTETGELFF

v_call: TRBV9
cdr3_aa: CASSGQGAHGAREAFF

v_call: TRBV10-3
cdr3_aa: CAIRLAEYNEQFF

v_call: TRBV11-2
cdr3_aa: CASSPRAGGQGEQYF

v_call: TRBV6-5
cdr3_aa: CASSRGDYFYNEQFF

v_call: TRBV11-3
cdr3_aa: CASSPYRGGGGELFF

v_call: TRBV18
cdr3_aa: CASSPPSTDTQYF

v_call: TRBV30
cdr3_aa: CAWNRDGEKLFF

v_call: TRBV19
cdr3_aa: CASRPGGSYEQYF